This T cell receptor (beta chain) was retrieved from a study of CD8+ T cells in alopecia areata. Study-level results: Scalp clonality, along with expanded CD8+ clones among the top 100, was significantly decreased by tofacitinib.

V was pared by 2 bases and J by 2 bases, with 13 bases between. The germline CDR1 and CDR2 sequences are WSHSY and SAAADI. There are 15 residues in the CDR3. Following extraction, RNA underwent reverse transcription to cDNA, which served as the sequencing template. Repertoires were generated with immunoSEQ multiplex PCR, while TCRdb's copy carries only in-frame clones and drops some. Among over 150,000 clones listed, roughly three fifths were seen once. In regard to this clone: Its antigen remains unidentified.

Treatment meaning: oral pan-JAK inhibitor, 5-10 mg twice daily. Those with alopecia areata gave lesional scalp punch biopsies and peripheral blood. The clonotype originates from a human donor with alopecia areata. The specimen comprised CD8+ T cells sorted from blood, sampled at week 24, from a patient treated with tofacitinib. The rearrangement links TRBV10-2 to TRBJ2-7; perhaps TRBD2 as D (7 bases). The CDR3 DNA follows: TGCGCCAGCAGTGAGATGGCGGGGGCCCCCTACGAGCAGTACTTC. Amino acid sequence: CASSEMAGAPYEQYF.